The 20 T cell receptor beta chains given below trace back to one sample, sequenced in a study of memory CD4+ T cells and cytomegalovirus serostatus. The sort gate was single viable CD3+CD4+CD8-CD45RO+ cells for memory CD4+ T cells. Sequenced by immunoSEQ multiplex PCR; TCRdb stores in-frame clones only, minus some. This table holds some 73,000 clones, 60% to 80% found once. The sequenced sample consisted of memory CD4+ T cells from blood. These receptors came from an adult in good health and CMV-seropositive.

V usage is TRBV5-4 and J usage is TRBJ2-7; tentatively, D is TRBD2 (5 bases). The germline V gene encodes CDR1 SGHNT and CDR2 YYREEE (reference sequence). The CDR3 loop spans 14 amino acids. Trimming took 3 bases from V and 0 from J, leaving 10 bases between them. The CDR3 DNA sequence: TGTGCCAGCAGCTCGCCAGCGGACTCCTACGAGCAGTACTTC. Its protein is CASSSPADSYEQYF.

This chain joins TRBV19 and TRBJ1-2; D remains ambiguous. With 5 bases removed from V and 10 bases from J, the gap between germline ends came to 11 bases. The CDR3 has 11 amino acids. Per germline, CDR1 LNHDA and CDR2 SQIVND (reference sequence). CDR3 coding DNA: TGTGCCAGTAGTCACGGGAAGGTCTACACCTTC. Its protein product is CASSHGKVYTF.

The chain combines TRBV4-2 with TRBJ1-2; no clear D gene. Trimming left V 5 bases short and J 8 bases short, with 15 bases between. The CDR3 consists of 13 residues. The germline V gene has CDR1 LGHNA and CDR2 YNFKEQ. CDR3 coding DNA: TGTGCCAGCAGCGTAGGTGGTCAGGAAGGCTACACCTTC. Encoded protein: CASSVGGQEGYTF.

Only a few counts were recorded for this clone. V is TRBV19 and J is TRBJ1-1, with unresolved D. Trimming took off 0 bases at V and 5 bases at J, with 13 bases between the two ends. The CDR3 runs 15 residues. In germline, CDR1 is LNHDA, CDR2 SQIVND (reference sequence). Here the CDR3 reads CASSIDPREGTEAFF. CDR3 nucleotides: TGTGCCAGTAGTATAGATCCAAGGGAGGGAACTGAAGCTTTCTTT.

The chain recombines TRBV5-6 with TRBJ2-1; 12 positions agree with TRBD2. V shed 4 bases, J shed 0 bases, and the junction held 5 bases outside the gene matches. CDR3 length: 17 amino acids. Germline CDR1 reads SGHDT; CDR2 reads YYEEEE. CDR3 bases: TGTGCCAGCAGCAGAGGACTAGCGGGACCCTCCTACAATGAGCAGTTCTTC. It specifies CASSRGLAGPSYNEQFF.

The chain uses TRBV28 and TRBJ2-7; D may be TRBD2 (6 bases). The CDR3 consists of 14 residues. V was cut by 4 bases and J by 5 bases, with 15 bases left in between. Per germline, CDR1 MDHEN and CDR2 SYDVKM. The CDR3 region is CASSSRGGWDEQYF. The CDR3 DNA reads TGTGCCAGCAGTTCCCGAGGAGGGTGGGACGAGCAGTACTTC.

The V and J genes are TRBV2 and TRBJ2-5; the D is unclear. The V gene's germline CDR1 is SNHLY and CDR2 FYNNEI. Trimming took 7 bases from V and 5 from J, leaving 8 bases between them. The CDR3 consists of 11 residues. The DNA for the CDR3 is TGTGCCAGCAAGAATGGGGAGACCCAGTACTTC. This translates into CASKNGETQYF.

The chain recombines TRBV2 with TRBJ1-5; 8 bases match TRBD1. Germline CDR1 is SNHLY and CDR2 is FYNNEI. The CDR3 loop spans 14 amino acids. Trimming removed 5 bases from V and 2 bases from J; junction bases left unmatched: 2. DNA for the CDR3: TGTGCCAGCAGTCCGGACAGGGGCAATCAGCCCCAGCATTTT. It is translated as CASSPDRGNQPQHF.

The CDR3 loop is CATSRGNRRLGYTF. The CDR3 coding sequence is TGTGCCACCAGCAGGGGCAACAGACGGTTAGGCTACACCTTC. The J gene is TRBJ1-2, the V gene TRBV15; the D is unclear. From germline, CDR1 is LNHNV and CDR2 YYDKDF (reference sequence). The CDR3 covers 14 residues. The V gene lost 3 bases and the J gene lost 8 bases, with 16 bases spanning the gap.

The V call is TRBV2, the J call TRBJ1-2, with TRBD1 identical over 8 bases. V dropped 5 bases and J dropped 4; count of bases not matched to a gene: 6. Per germline, CDR1 SNHLY and CDR2 FYNNEI. This CDR3 is 14 amino acids long. The CDR3 here is CASSLPGQAYGYTF. CDR3 DNA sequence: TGTGCCAGCAGTCTCCCGGGACAGGCCTATGGCTACACCTTC.

The DNA of the CDR3 is TGTGCCAGCAGATCAGGGGCTTTAGGCACCGGGGAGCTGTTTTTT. This gives the protein CASRSGALGTGELFF. The chain combines TRBV7-2 with TRBJ2-2, with D maybe TRBD1 (6 bases). CDR3 length: 15 amino acids. Germline V gives CDR1 SGHTA, CDR2 FQGNSA. Trimming left V 6 bases short and J 4 bases short, with 15 bases between.

The chain uses TRBV5-1 and TRBJ2-1; 10 bases are a match to TRBD2. Germline assignment: CDR1 SGHRS and CDR2 YFSETQ. V was pared by 7 bases and J by 7 bases, with 8 bases of the junction left unmatched. This CDR3 contains 14 residues. DNA for the CDR3: TGCGCCAGCTCGAGCGGGGGGGCGTGGAATGAGCAGTTCTTC. This sequence encodes CASSSGGAWNEQFF.

The V call is TRBV4-1, the J call TRBJ1-2; 10 bases line up with TRBD1. Germline CDR1 reads MGHRA; CDR2 reads YSYEKL. The CDR3 sequence is 17 residues long. V dropped 1 base and J dropped 3; count of bases not matched to a gene: 8. Written as DNA, the CDR3 is TGCGCCAGCAGCCAAGGCACCGGGACAGGGGATTACTATGGCTACACCTTC. The encoded protein is CASSQGTGTGDYYGYTF.

V is TRBV6-1 and J is TRBJ1-4, with 10 positions matching TRBD1. The germline V gene has CDR1 MNHNS and CDR2 SASEGT. V was pared by 1 base and J by 0 bases, with 5 bases of the junction left unmatched. The length of the CDR3 is 18 residues. Here the CDR3 DNA reads TGTGCCAGCAGTGAAGGACAGGGGGCGATTGCAACTAATGAAAAACTGTTTTTT. It specifies CASSEGQGAIATNEKLFF.

The V and J genes are TRBV5-1 and TRBJ1-1, with D possibly matching TRBD1 (5 bases). The germline V gene has CDR1 SGHRS and CDR2 YFSETQ. Trimming took 2 bases from V and 1 from J, leaving 9 bases between them. CDR3 length equals 14 residues. CDR3 sequence: CASSFGTSNTEAFF. As DNA, the CDR3 is TGCGCCAGCAGCTTCGGGACGTCGAACACTGAAGCTTTCTTT.

This clone was found once. The gene calls are TRBV19 and TRBJ1-4; D is uncertain. Trimming left V 2 bases short and J 8 bases short, with 6 bases between. The germline V gene encodes CDR1 LNHDA and CDR2 SQIVND (reference sequence). The CDR3 extends over 12 amino acids. The CDR3 DNA follows: TGTGCCAGTAGTATATCCGTCGAAAAACTGTTTTTT. Protein: CASSISVEKLFF.

This clone is a singleton in its sample. V is TRBV28 and J is TRBJ2-5, with D perhaps TRBD1 (8 bases). Trimming shortened V by 3 bases and J by 5 bases, and 13 bases separated the two germline ends. This CDR3 is 14 amino acids long. Germline CDR1 is MDHEN and CDR2 is SYDVKM. Here the CDR3 reads CASSFLQGGETQYF. In DNA, the CDR3 is TGTGCCAGCAGTTTCCTACAGGGGGGGGAGACCCAGTACTTC.

V gene TRBV15 combines with J gene TRBJ2-3; 9 nucleotides line up with TRBD1. Germline CDR1 and CDR2: LNHNV and YYDKDF (reference sequence). With V trimmed by 1 base and J by 6 bases, 2 bases remained unmatched. This CDR3 is 14 amino acids long. CDR3 sequence reads: CATSRVGTGDTQYF. The CDR3 DNA reads as TGTGCCACCAGCAGAGTAGGGACAGGGGATACGCAGTATTTT.

The gene calls are TRBV5-6 and TRBJ1-1; maybe TRBD1 (6 bases). The V and J ends lost 0 bases and 7 bases respectively, with 10 bases between them. This CDR3 contains 13 residues. The germline V gene has CDR1 SGHDT and CDR2 YYEEEE. CDR3 nucleotide sequence: TGTGCCAGCAGCTTGGCCGGGGGGCTTGAAGCTTTCTTT. Protein: CASSLAGGLEAFF.

The chain carries TRBV11-2 and TRBJ2-5; D ambiguous. CDR3 length equals 14 residues. Germline-derived CDR1 and CDR2 are SGHAT and FQNNGV. V lost 2 bases and J 5 bases, leaving 12 bases between the germline ends. The CDR3 DNA sequence: TGTGCCAGCAGCTTAAATCCGATAGGCGAGACCCAGTACTTC. It encodes CASSLNPIGETQYF. The complete variable domain, with remaining parts taken from reference TRBV11-2 and TRBJ2-5, reads EAGVAQSPRYKIIEKRQSVAFWCNPISGHATLYWYQQILGQGPKLLIQFQNNGVVDDSQLPKDRFSAERLKGVDSTLKIQPAKLEDSAVYLCASSLNPIGETQYFGPGTRLLVL.